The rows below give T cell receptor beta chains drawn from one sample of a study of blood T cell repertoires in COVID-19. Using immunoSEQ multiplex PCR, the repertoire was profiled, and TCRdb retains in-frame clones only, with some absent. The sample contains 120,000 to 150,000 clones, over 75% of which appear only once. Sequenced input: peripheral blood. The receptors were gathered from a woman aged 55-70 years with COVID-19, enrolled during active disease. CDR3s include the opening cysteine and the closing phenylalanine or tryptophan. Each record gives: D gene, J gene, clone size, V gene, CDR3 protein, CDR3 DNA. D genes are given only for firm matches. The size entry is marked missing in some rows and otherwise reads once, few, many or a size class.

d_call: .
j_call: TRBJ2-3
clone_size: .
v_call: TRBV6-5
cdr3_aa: CASSYSWGRTDTQYF
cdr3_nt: TGTGCCAGCAGTTACTCGTGGGGGCGCACAGATACGCAGTATTTT

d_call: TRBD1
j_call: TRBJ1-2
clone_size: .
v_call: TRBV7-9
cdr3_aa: CASSKDRDYGYTF
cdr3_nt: TGTGCCAGCAGCAAAGACAGGGACTATGGCTACACCTTC

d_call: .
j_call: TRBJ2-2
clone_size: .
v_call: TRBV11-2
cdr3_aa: CASSLTGYGELFF
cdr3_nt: TGTGCCAGCAGCTTGACAGGATACGGGGAGCTGTTTTTT

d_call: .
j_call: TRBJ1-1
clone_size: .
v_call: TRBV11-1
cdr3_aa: CASSLGDPQFAEAFF
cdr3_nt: TGTGCCAGCAGCTTAGGAGATCCCCAATTCGCTGAAGCTTTCTTT

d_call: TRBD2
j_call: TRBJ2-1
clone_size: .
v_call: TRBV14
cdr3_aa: CASSQTGLTGGFDEQFF
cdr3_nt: TGTGCCAGCAGCCAAACGGGGTTAACGGGGGGGTTTGATGAGCAGTTCTTC

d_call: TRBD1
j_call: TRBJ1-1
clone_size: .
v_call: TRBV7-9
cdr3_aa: CASSSTHTGTANTEAFF
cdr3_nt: TGTGCCAGCAGCTCCACACACACCGGGACAGCGAACACTGAAGCTTTCTTT

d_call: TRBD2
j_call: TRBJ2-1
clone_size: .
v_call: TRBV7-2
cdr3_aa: CASSLYGGAEYNEQFF
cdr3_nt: TGTGCCAGCAGCTTATACGGGGGGGCTGAGTACAATGAGCAGTTCTTC

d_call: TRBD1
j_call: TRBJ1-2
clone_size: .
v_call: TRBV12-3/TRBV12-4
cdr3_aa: CASSRGLDGYTF
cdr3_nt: TGTGCCAGCAGCAGGGGGCTGGATGGCTACACCTTC

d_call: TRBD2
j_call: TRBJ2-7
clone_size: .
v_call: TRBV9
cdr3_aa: CASSAGTSELYEQYF
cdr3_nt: TGTGCCAGCAGCGCTGGGACTAGCGAGCTGTACGAGCAGTACTTC

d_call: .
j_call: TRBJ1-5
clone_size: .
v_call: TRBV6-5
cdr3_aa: CASQPSRVQPQHF
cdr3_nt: TGTGCCAGTCAACCCTCGAGGGTTCAGCCCCAGCATTTT

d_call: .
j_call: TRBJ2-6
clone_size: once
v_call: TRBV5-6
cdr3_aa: CASTGYSGANVLTF
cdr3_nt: TGTGCCAGCACGGGGTATTCTGGGGCCAACGTCCTGACTTTC

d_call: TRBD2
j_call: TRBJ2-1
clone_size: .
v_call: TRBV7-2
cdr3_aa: CASSSLAGGDEQFF
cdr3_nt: TGTGCCAGCAGCTCTCTAGCGGGGGGCGATGAGCAGTTCTTC

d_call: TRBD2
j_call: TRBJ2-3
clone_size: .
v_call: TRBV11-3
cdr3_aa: CASSLDGLAGGPEDTQYF
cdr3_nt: TGTGCCAGCAGCTTAGATGGTTTAGCGGGGGGGCCGGAAGATACGCAGTATTTT

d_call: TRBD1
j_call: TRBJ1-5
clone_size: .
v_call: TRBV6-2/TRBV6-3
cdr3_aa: CASSQTGDNQPQHF
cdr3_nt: TGTGCCAGCAGTCAGACAGGGGACAATCAGCCCCAGCATTTT

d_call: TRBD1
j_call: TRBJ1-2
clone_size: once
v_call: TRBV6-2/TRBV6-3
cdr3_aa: CASSPQGIYGYTF
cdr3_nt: TGTGCCAGCAGTCCACAGGGGATATATGGCTACACCTTC

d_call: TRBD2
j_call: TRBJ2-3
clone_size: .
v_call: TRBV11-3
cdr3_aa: CASSPSGGASNTQYF
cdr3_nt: TGTGCCAGCAGCCCTAGCGGGGGGGCCTCAAATACGCAGTATTTT

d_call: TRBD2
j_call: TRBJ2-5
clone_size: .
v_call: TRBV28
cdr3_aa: CASSLDSGGGFQETQYF
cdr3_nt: TGTGCCAGCAGTTTAGATAGCGGGGGGGGATTCCAAGAGACCCAGTACTTC

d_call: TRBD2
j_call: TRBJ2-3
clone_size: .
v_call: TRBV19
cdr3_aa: CASRPVAGGKDTQYF
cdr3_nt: TGTGCCAGTAGACCTGTGGCGGGGGGGAAGGATACGCAGTATTTT

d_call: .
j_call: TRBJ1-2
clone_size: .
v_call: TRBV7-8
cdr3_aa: CASSSRTDYGYTF
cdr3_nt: TGTGCCAGCAGCTCCAGGACTGACTATGGCTACACCTTC

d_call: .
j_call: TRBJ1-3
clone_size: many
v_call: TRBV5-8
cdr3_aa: CASSLRGNTIYF
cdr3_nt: TGTGCCAGCAGCTTGCGGGGAAACACCATATATTTT

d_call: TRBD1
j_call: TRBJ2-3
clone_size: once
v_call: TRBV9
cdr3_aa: CASSAQGATTDTQYF
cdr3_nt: TGTGCCAGCAGCGCACAGGGGGCAACGACGGATACGCAGTATTTT

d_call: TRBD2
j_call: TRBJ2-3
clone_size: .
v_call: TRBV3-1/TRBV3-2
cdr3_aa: CASSQASDSGGATDTQYF
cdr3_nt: TGTGCCAGCAGCCAAGCTTCCGATAGCGGGGGGGCCACAGATACGCAGTATTTT

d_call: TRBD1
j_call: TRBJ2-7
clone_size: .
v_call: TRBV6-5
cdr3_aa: CASSTIPGQGYEQYF
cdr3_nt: TGTGCCAGCAGTACAATCCCGGGACAGGGGTACGAGCAGTACTTC

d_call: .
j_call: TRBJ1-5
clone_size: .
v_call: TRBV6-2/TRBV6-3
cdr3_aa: CASSYDYGSGSNQPQHF
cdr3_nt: TGTGCCAGCAGTTACGACTACGGGTCGGGCTCCAATCAGCCCCAGCATTTT

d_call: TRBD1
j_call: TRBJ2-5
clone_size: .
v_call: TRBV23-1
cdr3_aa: CASRIIFRGLGGETQYF
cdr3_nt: TGCGCCAGCAGGATTATTTTCAGGGGGCTAGGAGGAGAGACCCAGTACTTC

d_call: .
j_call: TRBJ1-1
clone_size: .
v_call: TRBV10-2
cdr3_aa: CASSEFAGGEAFF
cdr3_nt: TGCGCCAGCAGTGAATTCGCGGGGGGTGAAGCTTTCTTT

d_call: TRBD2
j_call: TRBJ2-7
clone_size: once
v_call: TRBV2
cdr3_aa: CASSGLAGHYEQYF
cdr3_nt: TGTGCCAGCAGTGGACTAGCGGGCCACTACGAGCAGTACTTC

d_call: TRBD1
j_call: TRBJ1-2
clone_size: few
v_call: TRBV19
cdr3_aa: CASKRGHGQGSVDWEGYTF
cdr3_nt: TGTGCCAGTAAACGCGGACACGGACAGGGGTCGGTAGATTGGGAGGGCTACACCTTC

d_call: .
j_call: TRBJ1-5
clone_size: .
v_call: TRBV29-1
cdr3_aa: CSVATGTQGNQPQHF
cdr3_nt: TGCAGCGTTGCAACAGGGACGCAGGGCAATCAGCCCCAGCATTTT

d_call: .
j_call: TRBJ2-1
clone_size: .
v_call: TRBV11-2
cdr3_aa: CASSPTYNEQFF
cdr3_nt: TGTGCCAGCAGCCCCACATACAATGAGCAGTTCTTC

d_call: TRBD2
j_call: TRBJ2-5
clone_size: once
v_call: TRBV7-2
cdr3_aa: CASSLERGGRQETQYF
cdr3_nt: TGTGCCAGCAGCTTAGAGCGGGGGGGACGTCAAGAGACCCAGTACTTC

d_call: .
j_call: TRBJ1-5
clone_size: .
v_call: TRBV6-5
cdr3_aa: CASSYRGNQPQHF
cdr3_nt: TGTGCCAGCAGTTACCGAGGCAATCAGCCCCAGCATTTT

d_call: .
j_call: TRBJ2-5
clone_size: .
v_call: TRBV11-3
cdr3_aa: CASSLPEGTQYF
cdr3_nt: TGTGCCAGCAGCTTACCGGAGGGGACCCAGTACTTC

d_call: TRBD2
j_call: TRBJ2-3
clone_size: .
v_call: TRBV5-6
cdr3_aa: CASSLEIRRGADTQYF
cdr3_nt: TGTGCCAGCAGCTTGGAAATTCGGCGGGGGGCAGATACGCAGTATTTT

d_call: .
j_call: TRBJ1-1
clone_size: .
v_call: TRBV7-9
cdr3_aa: CASSLQGNTEAFF
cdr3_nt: TGTGCCAGCAGCTTACAGGGTAACACTGAAGCTTTCTTT

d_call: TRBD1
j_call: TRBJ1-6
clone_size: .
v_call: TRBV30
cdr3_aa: CAWSFPDRGNSPLHF
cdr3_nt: TGTGCCTGGAGCTTCCCGGACAGGGGTAACTCACCCCTCCACTTT

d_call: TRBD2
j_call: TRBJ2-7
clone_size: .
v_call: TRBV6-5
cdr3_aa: CASNFRGGGYEQYF
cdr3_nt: TGTGCCAGCAATTTTCGGGGGGGCGGTTACGAGCAGTACTTC

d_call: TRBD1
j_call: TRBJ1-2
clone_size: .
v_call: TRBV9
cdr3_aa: CASSASSGTEYGYTF
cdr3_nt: TGTGCCAGCAGCGCATCCTCCGGGACAGAATATGGCTACACCTTC